This T cell receptor delta chain was recorded in a study of Vδ1+ human thymocytes. The ends lost 6 bases at V and 4 bases at J; junction bases unmatched: 15. CDR1 is TSWWSYY, CDR2 QGS, per germline. This CDR3 region has 18 residues. Study-wide results and limits: Thymic TRG and TRD repertoires appeared highly polyclonal.

In the case of this clone: Its cognate antigen is unknown.

The template was reverse-transcribed extracted RNA. Pooled V-gene forward primers with one constant-region reverse primer generated the CDR3 amplicons by multiplex PCR. TCRdb repeated clone calling on the multiplex PCR reads with CATT. The data hold about 55,000 delta-chain clones, with around a sixth observed a single time. The sequence came from a boy under two years old who had congenital heart surgery. This chain links TRDV1 with TRDJ1; 12 bases fit TRDD3. The source material was Vdelta1+ gamma-delta thymocytes from the thymus. Subset described: FACS-sorted CD3+ TCRalphabeta- TCRVdelta1+ TCRVdelta2- thymocytes. CDR3 in amino acids: CALGLALPTGGYLDKLIF. The CDR3 region has the DNA TGTGCTCTTGGACTAGCACTTCCCACTGGGGGATACCTCGATAAACTCATCTTT.